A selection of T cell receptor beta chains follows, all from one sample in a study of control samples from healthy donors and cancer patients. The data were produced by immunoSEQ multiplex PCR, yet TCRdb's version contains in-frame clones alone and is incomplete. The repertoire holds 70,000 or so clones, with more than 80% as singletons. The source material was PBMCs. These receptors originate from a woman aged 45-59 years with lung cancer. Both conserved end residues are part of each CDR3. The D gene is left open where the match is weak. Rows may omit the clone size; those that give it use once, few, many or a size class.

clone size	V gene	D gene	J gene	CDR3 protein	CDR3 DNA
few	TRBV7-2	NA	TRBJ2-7	CASSLTSYEQYF	TGTGCCAGCAGCTTAACCTCCTACGAGCAGTACTTC
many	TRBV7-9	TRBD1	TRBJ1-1	CASSQEAGGVDEAFF	TGTGCCAGCAGCCAAGAGGCAGGGGGCGTTGATGAAGCTTTCTTT
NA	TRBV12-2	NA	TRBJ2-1	CASRFPGQGVYEQFF	TGTGCAAGTCGCTTTCCGGGACAGGGGGTGTATGAGCAGTTCTTC
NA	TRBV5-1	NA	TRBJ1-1	CASSPYPGDTEAFF	TGCGCCAGCAGCCCGTACCCCGGGGACACTGAAGCTTTCTTT
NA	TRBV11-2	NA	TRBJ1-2	CASSQSQGQNYGYTF	TGTGCCAGCAGCCAATCTCAGGGACAAAACTATGGCTACACCTTC
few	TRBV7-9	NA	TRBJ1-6	CASSLVSRDSRADSPLHF	TGTGCCAGCAGCTTAGTTTCTAGGGACTCCCGGGCGGATTCACCCCTCCACTTT
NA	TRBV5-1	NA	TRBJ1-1	CASSPGNTEAFF	TGCGCCAGCAGCCCTGGGAACACTGAAGCTTTCTTT
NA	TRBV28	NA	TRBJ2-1	CASIPPFTNEQFF	TGTGCCAGCATTCCCCCCTTTACCAATGAGCAGTTCTTC
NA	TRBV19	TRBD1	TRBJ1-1	CASSPDRGDARRTEAFF	TGTGCCAGTAGTCCGGACAGGGGGGATGCTAGGAGGACTGAAGCTTTCTTT
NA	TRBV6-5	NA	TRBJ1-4	CASKRDALNNEKLFF	TGTGCCAGCAAACGCGATGCGCTTAATAATGAAAAACTGTTTTTT
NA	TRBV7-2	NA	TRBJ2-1	CASSLGQGGLNEQFF	TGTGCCAGCAGCTTAGGGCAGGGGGGCCTCAATGAGCAGTTCTTC
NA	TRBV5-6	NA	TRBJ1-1	CASSPAGGNTEAFF	TGTGCCAGCAGCCCCGCAGGAGGAAACACTGAAGCTTTCTTT
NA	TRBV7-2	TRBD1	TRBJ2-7	CASSPSQGAFEQYF	TGTGCCAGCAGCCCTAGTCAGGGGGCGTTCGAGCAGTACTTC
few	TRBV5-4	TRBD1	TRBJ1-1	CASSFGGGSAFF	TGTGCCAGCAGCTTCGGAGGGGGCTCGGCTTTCTTT
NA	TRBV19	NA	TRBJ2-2	CASTRLVVGGELFF	TGTGCCAGTACCCGACTAGTCGTCGGCGGGGAGCTGTTTTTT
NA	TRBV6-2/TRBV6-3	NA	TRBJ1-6	CASSYRAGSSYNSPLHF	TGTGCCAGCAGTTACCGGGCAGGAAGCTCCTATAATTCACCCCTCCACTTT
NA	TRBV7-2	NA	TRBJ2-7	CASSFGGTHSYEQYF	TGTGCCAGCAGCTTTGGAGGGACGCACTCCTACGAGCAGTACTTC
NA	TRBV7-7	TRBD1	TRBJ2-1	CASSFDRGDEQFF	TGTGCCAGCAGCTTTGACAGGGGTGATGAGCAGTTCTTC
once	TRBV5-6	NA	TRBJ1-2	CASSLVGQDHGYTF	TGTGCCAGCAGCTTGGTGGGGCAGGATCATGGCTACACCTTC
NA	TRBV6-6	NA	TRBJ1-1	CASGGGNTEAFF	TGTGCCAGTGGGGGGGGGAACACTGAAGCTTTCTTT
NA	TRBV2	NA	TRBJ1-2	CASSETVNYGYTF	TGTGCCAGCAGTGAGACAGTCAACTATGGCTACACCTTC
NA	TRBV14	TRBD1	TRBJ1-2	CASSQPGDRGNFGYTF	TGTGCCAGCAGCCAACCCGGGGACAGGGGGAATTTTGGCTACACCTTC
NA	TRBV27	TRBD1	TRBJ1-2	CASSFDRGGSYGYTF	TGTGCCAGCAGTTTCGACAGGGGCGGGAGCTATGGCTACACCTTC
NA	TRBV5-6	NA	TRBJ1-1	CASSFNTRNTEAFF	TGTGCCAGCAGCTTTAACACTCGGAACACTGAAGCTTTCTTT
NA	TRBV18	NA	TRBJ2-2	CASSPRGAATGELFF	TGTGCCAGCTCACCCCGAGGGGCCGCCACCGGGGAGCTGTTTTTT
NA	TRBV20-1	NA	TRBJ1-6	CSASVGDNSPLHF	TGCAGTGCTAGTGTGGGGGATAATTCACCCCTCCACTTT